These 10 T cell receptor beta chains originate from one sample sequenced in a study of cytomegalovirus exposure and HLA in healthy donors. Data came from immunoSEQ multiplex PCR; TCRdb stores just in-frame clones and leaves some out. Of roughly 65,000 clones in the sample, 85% to 95% are singletons; the top ten hold approximately 5%. The specimen sequenced was PBMCs. The receptors derive from a man between 18 and 29 years old in good health and CMV-seropositive.

The rearrangement uses TRBV9 and TRBJ2-1; weak D call: TRBD2 (7 bases). Germline V gene sequence: CDR1 SGDLS, CDR2 YYNGEE. V was cut by 0 bases and J by 8 bases, with 21 bases left in between. The length of the CDR3 is 17 residues. This CDR3 reads CASSVDGGASGWDEQFF. CDR3 nucleotides: TGTGCCAGCAGCGTAGATGGGGGGGCTAGCGGATGGGATGAGCAGTTCTTC.

This CDR3 is CASASGAVTYEQYF. CDR3 coding DNA: TGCGCCAGCGCTAGCGGGGCAGTGACCTACGAGCAGTACTTC. The genes are TRBV5-1 and TRBJ2-7, with 9 bases fitting TRBD2. With V trimmed by 7 bases and J by 2 bases, 7 bases remained unmatched. The CDR3 consists of 14 residues. Germline values: CDR1 SGHRS, CDR2 YFSETQ.

The chain recombines TRBV9 with TRBJ2-1; D might be TRBD1 (6 bases). Per germline, CDR1 SGDLS and CDR2 YYNGEE. V was trimmed by 4 bases and J by 8 bases, leaving 10 bases between them. This CDR3 comprises 12 residues. CDR3 region: CASSPQGDEQFF. DNA for the CDR3: TGTGCCAGCAGCCCACAGGGAGATGAGCAGTTCTTC.

J is TRBJ2-7 and V is TRBV7-6, with 8 bases matching TRBD1. Germline V gives CDR1 SGHVS, CDR2 FNYEAQ. Trimming cost V 5 bases and J 2 bases; bases outside gene matches: 11. The CDR3 spans 16 residues. The CDR3 reads CASSGRQGISAYEQYF. The DNA for the CDR3 is TGTGCCAGCAGCGGCCGACAGGGGATAAGCGCCTACGAGCAGTACTTC.

V is TRBV7-9 and J is TRBJ2-2; 8 bases are a match to TRBD1. The CDR3 spans 15 residues. The germline V gene encodes CDR1 SEHNR and CDR2 FQNEAQ (reference sequence). V was pared by 1 base and J by 4 bases, with 2 bases of the junction left unmatched. The CDR3 nucleotides read TGTGCCAGCAGCTTAGGGACAGGGCGCACCGGGGAGCTGTTTTTT. It yields the protein CASSLGTGRTGELFF.

The V and J genes are TRBV27 and TRBJ2-7; tentatively, D is TRBD1 (6 bases). CDR3 length: 15 residues. V was pared by 3 bases and J by 3 bases, with 15 bases between. Germline lookup yields CDR1 MNHEY and CDR2 SMNVEV (reference sequence). In nucleotides, the CDR3 is TGTGCCAGCAGTTTGTACAGGGAGCGAATCTACGAGCAGTACTTC. Its translation: CASSLYRERIYEQYF.

The chain combines TRBV28 with TRBJ2-7; 9 positions agree with TRBD2. Germline-derived CDR1 and CDR2 are MDHEN and SYDVKM. The length of the CDR3 is 16 residues. V shed 2 bases, J shed 4 bases, and the junction held 9 bases outside the gene matches. The CDR3 nucleotides are TGTGCCAGCAGTTTAAGGATTAGCGGGAGTGCTTACGAGCAGTACTTC. It encodes CASSLRISGSAYEQYF.

The genes are TRBV19 and TRBJ2-3, with 10 bases fitting TRBD2. The J segment lost 3 bases and the V segment lost 5 bases, leaving 8 bases of the junction unmatched. The CDR3 contains 16 residues. CDR1 is LNHDA and CDR2 is SQIVND in the germline V gene (reference sequence). The CDR3 nucleotides are TGTGCCAGTAGTTCCACCGGGACTAGCGTAACAGATACGCAGTATTTT. It translates to CASSSTGTSVTDTQYF.

The rearrangement links TRBV7-9 to TRBJ2-1; TRBD2 aligns across 8 bases. Trimming at V came to 1 base and at J to 7 bases, leaving 6 bases not matched to a gene. In germline, CDR1 is SEHNR, CDR2 FQNEAQ (reference sequence). The CDR3 contains 15 residues. The CDR3: CASSLVAGGKNEQFF. As DNA, the CDR3 is TGTGCCAGCAGCTTAGTGGCGGGAGGTAAAAATGAGCAGTTCTTC.

The CDR3 nucleotides read TGCAGCGTTCCCATCGGAGGGTCCGAGTATGGCTACACCTTC. It specifies CSVPIGGSEYGYTF. The chain joins TRBV29-1 to TRBJ1-2; no firm D call. Germline assignment: CDR1 SQVTM and CDR2 ANQGSEA. CDR3 length: 14 residues. V shed 5 bases and J shed 5 bases, with 18 bases lying between them. Full variable domain (rest looked up from reference TRBV29-1 and TRBJ1-2): SAVISQKPSRDICQRGTSLTIQCQVDSQVTMMFWYRQQPGQSLTLIATANQGSEATYESGFVIDKFPISRPNLTFSTLTVSNMSPEDSSIYLCSVPIGGSEYGYTFGSGTRLTVV.